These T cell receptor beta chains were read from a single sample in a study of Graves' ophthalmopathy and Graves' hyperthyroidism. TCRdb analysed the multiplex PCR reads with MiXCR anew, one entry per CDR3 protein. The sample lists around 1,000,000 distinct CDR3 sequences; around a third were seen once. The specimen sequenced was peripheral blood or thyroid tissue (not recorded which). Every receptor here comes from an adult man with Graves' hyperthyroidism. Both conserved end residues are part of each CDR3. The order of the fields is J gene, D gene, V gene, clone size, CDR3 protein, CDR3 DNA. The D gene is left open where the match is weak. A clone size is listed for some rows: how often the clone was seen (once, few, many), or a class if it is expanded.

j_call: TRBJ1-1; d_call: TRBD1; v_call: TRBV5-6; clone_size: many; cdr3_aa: CASSRQGKSEAFF; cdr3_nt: TGTGCCAGCAGCCGACAGGGAAAGTCTGAAGCTTTCTTT
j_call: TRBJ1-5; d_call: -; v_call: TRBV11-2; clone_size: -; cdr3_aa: CASRGGGREQPQHF; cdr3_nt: TGTGCCAGCAGGGGTGGGGGGCGCGAACAGCCCCAGCATTTT
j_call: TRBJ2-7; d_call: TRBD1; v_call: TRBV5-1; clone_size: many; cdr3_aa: CASRNAGTGGNEQYF; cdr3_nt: TGCGCCAGCAGGAATGCCGGGACAGGGGGCAACGAGCAGTACTTC
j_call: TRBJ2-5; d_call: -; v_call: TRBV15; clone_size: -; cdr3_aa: CATSRDIGETQYF; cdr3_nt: TGTGCCACCAGCAGAGATATCGGAGAGACCCAGTACTTC
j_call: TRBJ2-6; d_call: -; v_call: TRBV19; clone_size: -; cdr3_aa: CASSPDNVLTF; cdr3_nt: TGTGCCAGTAGTCCAGACAACGTCCTGACTTTC
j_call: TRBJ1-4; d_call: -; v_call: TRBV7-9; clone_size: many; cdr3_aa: CASSLRQDGGLFF; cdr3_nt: TGTGCCAGCAGCCTCAGACAGGACGGAGGGCTGTTTTTT
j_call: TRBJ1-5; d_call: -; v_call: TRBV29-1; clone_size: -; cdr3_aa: CSVDDGARNQPQHF; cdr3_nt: TGCAGCGTTGATGACGGGGCGAGGAATCAGCCCCAGCATTTT
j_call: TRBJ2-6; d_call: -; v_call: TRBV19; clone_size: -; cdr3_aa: CASSPSAGRGQGANVLTF; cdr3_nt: TGTGCCAGTAGTCCATCCGCCGGGAGGGGGCAAGGGGCCAACGTCCTGACTTTC
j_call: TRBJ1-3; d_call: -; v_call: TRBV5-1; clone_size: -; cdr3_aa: CASSLGFRTESGNTIYF; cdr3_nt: TGCGCCAGCAGCTTGGGATTCAGGACAGAATCTGGAAACACCATATATTTT
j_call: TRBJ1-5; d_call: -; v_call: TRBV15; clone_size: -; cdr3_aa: CATSRDAGGGNQPQHF; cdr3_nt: TGTGCCACCAGCAGAGATGCCGGGGGAGGCAATCAGCCCCAGCATTTT
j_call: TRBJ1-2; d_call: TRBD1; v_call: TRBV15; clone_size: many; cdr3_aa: CATSREQGARGYTF; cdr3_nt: TGTGCCACCAGCAGAGAGCAGGGGGCAAGGGGCTACACCTTC
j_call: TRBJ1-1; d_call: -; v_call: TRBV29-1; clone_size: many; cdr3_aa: CSVEQGMNTEAFF; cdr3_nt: TGCAGCGTTGAACAGGGAATGAACACTGAAGCTTTCTTT
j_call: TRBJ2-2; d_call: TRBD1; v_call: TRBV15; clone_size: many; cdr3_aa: CATSRDQGASTGELFF; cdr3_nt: TGTGCCACCAGCAGAGATCAGGGGGCGTCCACCGGGGAGCTGTTTTTT
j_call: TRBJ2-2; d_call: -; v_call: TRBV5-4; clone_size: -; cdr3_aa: CASSFGGGGGELFF; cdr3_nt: TGTGCCAGCAGCTTCGGTGGGGGAGGTGGGGAGCTGTTTTTT
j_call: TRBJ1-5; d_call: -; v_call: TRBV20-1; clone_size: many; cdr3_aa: CSARDLGGPLLPQHF; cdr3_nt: TGCAGTGCTAGAGATCTCGGGGGCCCGCTACTACCCCAGCATTTT
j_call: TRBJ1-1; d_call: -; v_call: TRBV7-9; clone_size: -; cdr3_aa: CASSLTDGYGEAFF; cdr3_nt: TGTGCCAGCAGCTTAACGGACGGATACGGGGAAGCTTTCTTT
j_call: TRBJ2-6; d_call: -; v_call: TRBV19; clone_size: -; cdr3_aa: CASSTQGGSGANVLTF; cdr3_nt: TGTGCCAGTAGTACCCAGGGCGGCTCTGGGGCCAACGTCCTGACTTTC